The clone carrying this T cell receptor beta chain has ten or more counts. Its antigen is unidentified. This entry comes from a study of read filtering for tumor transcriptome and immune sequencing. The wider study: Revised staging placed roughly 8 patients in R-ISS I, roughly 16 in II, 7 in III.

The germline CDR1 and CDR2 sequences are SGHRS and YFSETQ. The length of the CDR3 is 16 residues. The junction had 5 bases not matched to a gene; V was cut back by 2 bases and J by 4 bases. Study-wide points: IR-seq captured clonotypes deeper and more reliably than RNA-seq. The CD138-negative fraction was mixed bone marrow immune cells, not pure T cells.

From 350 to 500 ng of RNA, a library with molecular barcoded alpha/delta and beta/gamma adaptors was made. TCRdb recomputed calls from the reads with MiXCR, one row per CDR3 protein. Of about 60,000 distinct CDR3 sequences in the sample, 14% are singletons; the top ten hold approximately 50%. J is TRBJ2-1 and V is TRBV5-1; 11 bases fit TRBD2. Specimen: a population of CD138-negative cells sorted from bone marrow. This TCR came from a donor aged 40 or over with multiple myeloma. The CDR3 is CASSFIAGGPYNEQFF. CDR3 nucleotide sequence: TGCGCCAGCAGCTTCATAGCGGGAGGGCCGTACAATGAGCAGTTCTTC.